The clone carrying this TCR beta chain was detected a few times. This sample is part of a study of blood T cell repertoires in COVID-19. Germline V gene lookup returns CDR1 SGHRS and CDR2 YFSETQ. This CDR3 contains 15 residues. V dropped 4 bases and J dropped 10; count of bases not matched to a gene: 8. Profiled with immunoSEQ multiplex PCR; TCRdb holds only in-frame clones, not every one. Here the sample spans just over 650,000 clones, 85% to 90% being singletons. The TCR comes from a woman aged 18-35 years with acute or convalescent COVID-19. This rearrangement joins TRBV5-1 to TRBJ2-1, with 13 bases fitting TRBD2. Sequenced: peripheral blood. CDR3 region: CASSPTSGGAREQFF. CDR3 sequence (DNA): TGCGCCAGCAGCCCCACTAGCGGGGGGGCCCGAGAGCAGTTCTTC.